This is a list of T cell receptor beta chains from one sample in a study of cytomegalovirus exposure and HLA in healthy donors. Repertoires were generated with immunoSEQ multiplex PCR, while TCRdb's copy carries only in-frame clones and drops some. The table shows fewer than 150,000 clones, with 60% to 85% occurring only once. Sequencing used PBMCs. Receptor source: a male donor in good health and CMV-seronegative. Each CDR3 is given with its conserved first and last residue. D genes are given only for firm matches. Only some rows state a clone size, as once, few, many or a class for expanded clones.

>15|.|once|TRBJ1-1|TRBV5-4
TGTGCCAGCAGCTCCAGGGTTATAAAGGACACTGAAGCTTTCTTT
CASSSRVIKDTEAFF
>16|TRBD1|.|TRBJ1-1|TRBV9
TGTGCCAGCAGCGTTGTTCCGGGACAGGCGGACACTGAAGCTTTCTTT
CASSVVPGQADTEAFF
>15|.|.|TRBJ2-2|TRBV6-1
TGTGCCAGCAGTGATCGCGGGGGCGTCACCGGGGAGCTGTTTTTT
CASSDRGGVTGELFF
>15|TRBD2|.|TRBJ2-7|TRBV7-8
TGTGCCAGCAGATCTCTAGCGGGGGGTCCCTACGAGCAGTACTTC
CASRSLAGGPYEQYF
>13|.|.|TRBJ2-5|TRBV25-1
TGTGCCAGCAGTGAAGAGTTTCTAGAGACCCAGTACTTC
CASSEEFLETQYF
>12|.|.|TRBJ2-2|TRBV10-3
TGTGCCATAGCTCCGAACACCGGGGAGCTGTTTTTT
CAIAPNTGELFF
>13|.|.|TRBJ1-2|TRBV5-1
TGCGCCAGCAGGTTGGAACCCGGAGGAGGCTACACCTTC
CASRLEPGGGYTF
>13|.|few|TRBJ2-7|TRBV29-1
TGCAGCGTTGTATCTTGGGGGAGGTACGAGCAGTACTTC
CSVVSWGRYEQYF
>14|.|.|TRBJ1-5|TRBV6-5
TGTGCCAGCAGTCCTCCAGGGGGCAATCAGCCCCAGCATTTT
CASSPPGGNQPQHF
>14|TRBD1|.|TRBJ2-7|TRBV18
TGTGCCAGCTCACCCGACAGGGCCACCTACGAGCAGTACTTC
CASSPDRATYEQYF
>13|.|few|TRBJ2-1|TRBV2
TGTGCCAGCAGCAAAGACAGCAACAATGAGCAGTTCTTC
CASSKDSNNEQFF
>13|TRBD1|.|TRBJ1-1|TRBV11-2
TGTGCCAGCAGCGCTAAACCCGGGACAGGAGCTTTCTTT
CASSAKPGTGAFF
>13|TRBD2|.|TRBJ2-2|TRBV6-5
TGTGCCAGCGGACTAGCGGGAGGGAGGGAGCTGTTTTTT
CASGLAGGRELFF
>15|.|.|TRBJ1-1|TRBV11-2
TGTGCCAGCAGCTTAGAGAGAGGGGGTCGAACTGAAGCTTTCTTT
CASSLERGGRTEAFF
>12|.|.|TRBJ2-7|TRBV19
TGTGCCAGCAGCGGACCATCCTACGAGCAGTACTTC
CASSGPSYEQYF
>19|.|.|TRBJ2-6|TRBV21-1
.
CASIQPHRVWGAGANVLTF
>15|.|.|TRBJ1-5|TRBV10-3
TGTGCCATCAGTGACGGGGGAAAAAGCAATCAGCCCCAGCATTTT
CAISDGGKSNQPQHF
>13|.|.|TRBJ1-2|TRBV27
TGTGCCAGCAGTGTCACAGACCAATATGGCTACACCTTC
CASSVTDQYGYTF
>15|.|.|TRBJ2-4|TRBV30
TGTGCCTGGAGTGATCCGGGACTGGCAAAAAACATTCAGCACTTC
CAWSDPGLAKNIQHF
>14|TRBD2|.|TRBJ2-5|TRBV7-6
TGTGCCAGCAGCCCTTCTAGCGGGGGCGAGACCCAGTACTTC
CASSPSSGGETQYF
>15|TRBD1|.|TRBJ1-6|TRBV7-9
TGTGCCAGCAGCGCCTGGGACAGAGTGAATTCACCCCTCCACTTT
CASSAWDRVNSPLHF
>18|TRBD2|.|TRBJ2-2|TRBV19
TGTGCCAGTAGCCACGGGCCCAGGGAGGGGAAGTGGACTGGGGAGCTGTTTTTT
CASSHGPREGKWTGELFF
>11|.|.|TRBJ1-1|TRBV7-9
TGTGCCAGCAGCGGTGGACAGGAAGCTTTCTTT
CASSGGQEAFF
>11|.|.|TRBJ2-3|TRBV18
TGTGCCAGCTCACTAGCAGATACGCAGTATTTT
CASSLADTQYF
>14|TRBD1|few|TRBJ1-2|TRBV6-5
TGTGCCAGCAGTCGGGACAGCTTTAACTATGGCTACACCTTC
CASSRDSFNYGYTF
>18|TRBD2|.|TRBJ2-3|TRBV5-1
TGCGCCAGCACGTCCAAACCGGGACTAGAGGTACGCACAGATACGCAGTATTTT
CASTSKPGLEVRTDTQYF
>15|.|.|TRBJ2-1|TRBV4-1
TGCGCCAGCAGCCAAGATGGGAACAGGTTGAATGAGCAGTTCTTC
CASSQDGNRLNEQFF
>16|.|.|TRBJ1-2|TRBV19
TGTGCCAGTAACCCGAGGGGGATACAAGTCCACTATGGCTACACCTTC
CASNPRGIQVHYGYTF
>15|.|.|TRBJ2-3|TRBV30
TGTGCCTGGAGTCCTCCGGGAACTAGCACAGATACGCAGTATTTT
CAWSPPGTSTDTQYF
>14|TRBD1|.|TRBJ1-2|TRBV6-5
TGTGCCAGCAGGGATCAGGGGGTAGGCTATGGCTACACCTTC
CASRDQGVGYGYTF
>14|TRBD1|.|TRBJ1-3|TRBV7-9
TGTGCCAGCAGCTTAGGGACAGGGCAAAACACCATATATTTT
CASSLGTGQNTIYF
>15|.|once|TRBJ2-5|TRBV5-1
TGCGCCAGCACCACCGCCCCCAGGGGCTTCGAGACCCAGTACTTC
CASTTAPRGFETQYF
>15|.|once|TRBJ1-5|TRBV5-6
TGTGCCAGCAGCTTGGCGGGAAATAGCAATCAGCCCCAGCATTTT
CASSLAGNSNQPQHF
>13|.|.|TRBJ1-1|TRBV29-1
TGCAGCGCTGCGACAGACATGAACACTGAAGCTTTCTTT
CSAATDMNTEAFF
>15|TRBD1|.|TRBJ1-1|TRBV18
TGTGCCAGCTCACCCCGGGACAGCAGGAACACTGAAGCTTTCTTT
CASSPRDSRNTEAFF
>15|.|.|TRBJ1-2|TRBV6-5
TGTGCCAGCAGTCAACCGGGACTGCCGAACTATGGCTACACCTTC
CASSQPGLPNYGYTF
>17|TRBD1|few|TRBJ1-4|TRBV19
TGTGCCAGTAGTAGAACCAGGGGGCTCCAGAGGAGTGAAAAACTGTTTTTT
CASSRTRGLQRSEKLFF
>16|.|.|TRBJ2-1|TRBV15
TGTGCCACCAGCAGCTACCGAGGGAGCTCCTACAATGAGCAGTTCTTC
CATSSYRGSSYNEQFF
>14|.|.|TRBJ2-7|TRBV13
TGTGCCAGCAGCGCTGATAGGGAGCAATACGAGCAGTACTTC
CASSADREQYEQYF
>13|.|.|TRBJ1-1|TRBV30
TGTGCCTGGGGTACGGGCCTATCAAGGGGGGCTTTCTTT
CAWGTGLSRGAFF
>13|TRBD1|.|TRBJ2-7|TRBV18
TGTGCCAGCTCAGAGGGACAGGACTACGAGCAGTACTTC
CASSEGQDYEQYF
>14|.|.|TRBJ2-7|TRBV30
TGTGCCTGGAGTCTGACAGCCACCGGGTACGAGCAGTACTTC
CAWSLTATGYEQYF
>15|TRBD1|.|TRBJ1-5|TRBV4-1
TGCGCCAGCAGCCAGGCGGACAGGATCAATCAGCCCCAGCATTTT
CASSQADRINQPQHF
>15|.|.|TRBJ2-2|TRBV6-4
TGTGCCAGCAGTCCTTTCCCAGTTGCCTCCGGGGAGCTGTTTTTT
CASSPFPVASGELFF
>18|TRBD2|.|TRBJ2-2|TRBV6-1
TGTGCCAGCAGTGAAACGAATTTACGGGGGGTGTACGCCGGGGAGCTGTTTTTT
CASSETNLRGVYAGELFF